The present T cell receptor (beta chain) was sequenced within a study of regulatory T cells in long-lasting Graves disease. Study results and caveats: TRBV28, TRBJ1-2 and TRBJ2-5 were favored in persistent disease.

Trimming removed 1 base from V and 2 bases from J, with 6 bases in between. CDR1 is LNHDA, CDR2 SQIVND, per germline (reference sequence). The CDR3 runs to 14 residues. Construction of the TCR beta libraries employed iRepertoire HTBI primers in conjunction with Arm-PCR of CDR3 regions. Each CDR3 protein is one row after TCRdb ran MiXCR on the multiplex PCR reads. Of roughly 220,000 distinct CDR3 sequences listed, 15% to 20% are singletons. Regarding time point: newly diagnosed GD, antithyroid drugs for less than 3 months. The TCR library used RNA extracted from PBMCs. This clonotype has a count of ten or more. The antigen remains undetermined.

This chain joins TRBV19 and TRBJ2-1; D is undetermined. This specimen consisted of peripheral blood mononuclear cells (PBMCs), obtained at new diagnosis, from a patient treated with antithyroid drugs. This receptor was identified in a female donor with Graves disease. The CDR3 sequence is CASSIAATYNEQFF. The CDR3, as DNA: TGTGCCAGTAGTATAGCAGCTACCTACAATGAGCAGTTCTTC.